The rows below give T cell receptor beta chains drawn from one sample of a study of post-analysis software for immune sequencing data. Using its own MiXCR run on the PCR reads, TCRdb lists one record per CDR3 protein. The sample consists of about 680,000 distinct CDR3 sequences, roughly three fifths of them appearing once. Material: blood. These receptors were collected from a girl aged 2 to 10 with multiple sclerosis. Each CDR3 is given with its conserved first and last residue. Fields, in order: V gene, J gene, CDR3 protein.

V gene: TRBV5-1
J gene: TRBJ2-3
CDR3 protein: CASSKDRGSRTDTQYF

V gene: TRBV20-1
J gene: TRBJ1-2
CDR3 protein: CSAIAYGYTF

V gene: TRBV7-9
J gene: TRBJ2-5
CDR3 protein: CASSSPGPLGETQYF

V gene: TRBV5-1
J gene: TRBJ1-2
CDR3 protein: CASSLARGTLNYGYTF

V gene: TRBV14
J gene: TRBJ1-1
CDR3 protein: CASSLWTGGTEAFF

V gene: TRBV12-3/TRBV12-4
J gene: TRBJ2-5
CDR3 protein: CASSLLGAKDQETQYF

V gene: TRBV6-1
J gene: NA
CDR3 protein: CASSSGLAGVEQYF

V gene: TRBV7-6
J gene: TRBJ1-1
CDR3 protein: CASSPAGTGGGEAFF

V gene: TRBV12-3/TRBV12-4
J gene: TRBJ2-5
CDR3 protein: CASSSRQGETQYF

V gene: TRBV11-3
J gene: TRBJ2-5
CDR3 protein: CASSQVDLRSETQYF

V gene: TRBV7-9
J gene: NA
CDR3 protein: CASSLLYPGGLRETQYF

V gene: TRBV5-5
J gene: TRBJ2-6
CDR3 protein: CASSLAIRTALSGANVLTF

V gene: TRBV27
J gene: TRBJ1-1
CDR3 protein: CASSLSAYHTEAFF

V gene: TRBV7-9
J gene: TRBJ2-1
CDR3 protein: CASSPGAAGGVYNEQFF

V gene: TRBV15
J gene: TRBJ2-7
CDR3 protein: CATSRQTGLGYEQYF

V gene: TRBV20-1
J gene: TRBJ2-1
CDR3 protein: CSARDLTNRFRNEQFF

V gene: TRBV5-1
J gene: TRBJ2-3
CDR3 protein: CASSLKSRVVITDTQYF

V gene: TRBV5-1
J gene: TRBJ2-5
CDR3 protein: CASSAGDIFMGNEQYF

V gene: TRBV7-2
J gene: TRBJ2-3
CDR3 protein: CASSLGPSPSTDTQYF

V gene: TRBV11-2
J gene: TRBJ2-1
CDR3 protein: CASSFLALEQFF

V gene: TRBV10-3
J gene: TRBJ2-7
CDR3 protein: CAISLEGALSYEQYF

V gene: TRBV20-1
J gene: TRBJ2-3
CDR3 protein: CSARRTSGISTDTQYF

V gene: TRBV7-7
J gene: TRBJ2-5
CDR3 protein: CASTGRGGLETQYF

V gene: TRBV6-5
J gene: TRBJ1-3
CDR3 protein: CASSYGVAEDTIYF

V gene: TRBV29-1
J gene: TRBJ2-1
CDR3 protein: CSVHGARGGPHNEQFF

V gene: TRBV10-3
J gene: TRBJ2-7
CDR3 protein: CASTSGGGPYEQYF

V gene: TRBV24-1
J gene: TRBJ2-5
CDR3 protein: CATGWLGGGQETQYF